This T cell receptor (beta chain) is from a study of technical replicates of blood from a handful of donors. TCRdb's copy holds only in-frame clones and misses some; the assay was immunoSEQ multiplex PCR. This table holds around 76,000 clones, less than 99% found once. The CDR3 totals 16 residues. Germline values: CDR1 ENHRY, CDR2 SYGVKD. With V trimmed by 7 bases and J by 0 bases, 10 bases remained unmatched. Sequences were obtained from T cells isolated from PBMCs. This clonotype was obtained from a human donor in good health. The rearrangement uses TRBV10-3 and TRBJ2-7; 9 positions agree with TRBD2. The DNA for the CDR3 is TGTGCCATCACCCGCGGGGGGGAGGGACCCTCCTACGAGCAGTACTTC. Amino acid sequence: CAITRGGEGPSYEQYF.